Listed here are 12 T cell receptor beta chains from one sample, sequenced in a study of Ad26.COV2.S vaccination and SARS-CoV-2 variants. Treatment described: 15 to 20 received Ad26.COV2.S at low or high dose, single or two shots; about five received placebo; per-sample allocation not given. Sampling was performed 63 days after the first vaccine or placebo injection. TCRdb's table, derived via immunoSEQ multiplex PCR, lists solely in-frame clones and lacks some. The sample lists roughly 400,000 clones, 92% occurring once. The starting material was peripheral blood, obtained in a trial of Ad26.COV2.S vaccine versus placebo. The receptors shown here come from a person between 18 and 60 years old who received the Ad26.COV2.S COVID-19 vaccine or a placebo.

This clone was seen only a few times. The chain has TRBV12-3 or TRBV12-4 and TRBJ2-1; no reliable D call. V dropped 4 bases and J dropped 8 bases, with 6 bases sitting between them. This CDR3 spans 11 amino acids. CDR3 residues: CASSSRDEQFF. CDR3 nucleotide sequence: TGTGCCAGCAGTTCACGGGATGAGCAGTTCTTC.

This clone is a singleton in its sample. The chain links TRBV4-3 to TRBJ2-7; D uncertain. This CDR3 comprises 14 residues. Germline V CDR1 and CDR2: LGHNA, YSLEER. V shed 0 bases and J shed 6 bases, with 12 bases lying between them. The CDR3 loop is CASSQDPDLGEQYF. CDR3 sequence (DNA): TGCGCCAGCAGCCAAGATCCGGACCTGGGCGAGCAGTACTTC.

This clone appeared once. V usage is TRBV27 and J usage is TRBJ2-3, with 11 nucleotides matching TRBD2. With V trimmed by 5 bases and J by 2 bases, 6 bases remained unmatched. CDR1 is MNHEY and CDR2 is SMNVEV in the germline V gene (reference sequence). CDR3 length: 16 residues. CDR3 DNA sequence: TGTGCCAGCAGTATCCTAGCGGGGGGTTCCACAGATACGCAGTATTTT. Translated: CASSILAGGSTDTQYF.

The chain uses TRBV27 and TRBJ1-5; 7 bases match TRBD1. Trimming removed 2 bases from V and 7 bases from J; junction bases left unmatched: 2. The CDR3 is 13 residues long. Germline V gives CDR1 MNHEY, CDR2 SMNVEV (reference sequence). The CDR3 sequence is CASSLTGDQPQHF. The CDR3 bases are TGTGCCAGCAGTTTAACAGGGGACCAGCCCCAGCATTTT.

This CDR3 reads CASRHRTVNTEAFF. CDR3 nucleotides: TGTGCCAGCAGACATAGGACAGTGAACACTGAAGCTTTCTTT. The chain carries TRBV7-2 and TRBJ1-1; a weak D match, TRBD1 (6 bases). Per germline, CDR1 SGHTA and CDR2 FQGNSA. This CDR3 comprises 14 residues. Trimming left V 6 bases short and J 0 bases short, with 11 bases between.

The rearrangement uses TRBV6-2 or TRBV6-3 and TRBJ2-7; the D gene could be TRBD1 or TRBD2 (5 bases each). CDR1 MNHEY and CDR2 SVGEGT come from the germline V gene. Trimming removed 0 bases at V and 0 bases at J, with 18 bases between. The CDR3 length is 18 residues. This chain's CDR3 is CASSYSSGTLGLSYEQYF. CDR3 DNA sequence: TGTGCCAGCAGTTACTCGTCCGGGACGTTAGGCCTCTCCTACGAGCAGTACTTC.

This chain's CDR3 is CASSLDRGWETDTQYF. The DNA for the CDR3 is TGTGCCAGCAGCCTTGACAGGGGCTGGGAGACAGATACGCAGTATTTT. The chain has TRBV6-2 or TRBV6-3 and TRBJ2-3; TRBD1 matches at 8 bases. Germline loops: CDR1 MNHEY, CDR2 SVGEGT. Trimming at V came to 6 bases and at J to 3 bases, leaving 11 bases not matched to a gene. The length of the CDR3 is 16 residues.

The CDR3 sequence: CASSLGLGNNEQFF. The DNA for the CDR3 is TGTGCCAGCAGCCTAGGACTAGGGAACAATGAGCAGTTCTTC. The gene calls are TRBV7-2 and TRBJ2-1, with TRBD2 matching 7 bases. V gave up 5 bases and J gave up 5 bases; unmatched junction bases: 6. Germline V gene data show CDR1 as SGHTA and CDR2 as FQGNSA. The CDR3 spans 14 residues. The full variable domain, its missing parts supplied by reference TRBV7-2 and TRBJ2-1, is GAGVSQSPSNKVTEKGKDVELRCDPISGHTALYWYRQSLGQGLEFLIYFQGNSAPDKSGLPSDRFSAERTGGSVSTLTIQRTQQEDSAVYLCASSLGLGNNEQFFGPGTRLTVL.

The V and J genes are TRBV7-9 and TRBJ1-4, with 8 bases lining up with TRBD1. Germline CDR1 reads SEHNR; CDR2 reads FQNEAQ (reference sequence). The CDR3 is 14 amino acids. Germline trimming cut 5 bases from V and 7 bases from J; bases unmatched to any gene: 6. The DNA of the CDR3 is TGTGCCAGCAGCCGACAGGGGCCAACTGAAAAACTGTTTTTT. Translated: CASSRQGPTEKLFF.

The chain employs TRBV5-8 and TRBJ1-4; D not certain. This CDR3 has 13 amino acids. V lost 4 bases and J lost 16, with 20 bases in between. Germline V gene sequence: CDR1 SGHTS, CDR2 YDEGEE. For the CDR3, the DNA is TGTGCCAGCAGCGCCGCTGACGCGTCCTATGGGTTTTTT. The encoded protein is CASSAADASYGFF.

J is TRBJ2-7 and V is TRBV7-2; D is undetermined. Germline V lookup: CDR1 SGHTA, CDR2 FQGNSA. This CDR3 has 13 amino acids. V was clipped by 1 base and J by 5 bases, with 9 bases between them. The CDR3 DNA reads as TGTGCCAGCAGCTTAGAATGGGTGAACGAGCAGTACTTC. It specifies CASSLEWVNEQYF.

V usage is TRBV6-5 and J usage is TRBJ1-4; TRBD1 matches 7 bases. The CDR3 totals 13 residues. The germline V gene has CDR1 MNHEY and CDR2 SVGAGI. V shed 6 bases, J shed 10 bases, and the junction held 8 bases outside the gene matches. As DNA, the CDR3 is TGTGCCAGCAGACAGGGGCCCGAGGGAAAACTGTTTTTT. Its protein is CASRQGPEGKLFF.